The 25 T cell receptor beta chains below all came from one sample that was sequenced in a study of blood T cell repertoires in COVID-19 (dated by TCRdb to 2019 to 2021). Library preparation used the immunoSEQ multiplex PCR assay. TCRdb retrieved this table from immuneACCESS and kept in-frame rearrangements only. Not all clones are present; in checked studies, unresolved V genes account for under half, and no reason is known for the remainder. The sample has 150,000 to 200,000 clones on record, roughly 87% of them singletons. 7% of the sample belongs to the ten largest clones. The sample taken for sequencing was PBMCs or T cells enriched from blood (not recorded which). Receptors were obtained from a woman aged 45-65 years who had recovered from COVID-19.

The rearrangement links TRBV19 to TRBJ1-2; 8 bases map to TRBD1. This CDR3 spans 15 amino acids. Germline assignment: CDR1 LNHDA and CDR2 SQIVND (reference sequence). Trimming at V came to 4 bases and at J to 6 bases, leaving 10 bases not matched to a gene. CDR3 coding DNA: TGTGCCAGTAGTAGACCCGACAGGGGCGGGCATGGCTACACCTTC. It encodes CASSRPDRGGHGYTF.

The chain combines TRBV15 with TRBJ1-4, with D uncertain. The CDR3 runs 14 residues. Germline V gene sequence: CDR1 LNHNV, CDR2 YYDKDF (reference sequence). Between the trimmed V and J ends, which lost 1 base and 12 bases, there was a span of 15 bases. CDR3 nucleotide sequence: TGTGCCACCAGCAGAGTCCTCGGGGTGCGGGAACTGTTTTTT. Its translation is CATSRVLGVRELFF.

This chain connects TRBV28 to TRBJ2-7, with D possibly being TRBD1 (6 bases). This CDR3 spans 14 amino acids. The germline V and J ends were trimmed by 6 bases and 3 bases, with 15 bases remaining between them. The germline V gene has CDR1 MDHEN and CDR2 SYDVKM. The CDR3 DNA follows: TGTGCCAGCAGACCTCGACAGGAGGTCTACGAGCAGTACTTC. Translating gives CASRPRQEVYEQYF. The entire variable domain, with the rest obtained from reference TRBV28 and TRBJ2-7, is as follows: DVKVTQSSRYLVKRTGEKVFLECVQDMDHENMFWYRQDPGLGLRLIYFSYDVKMKEKGDIPEGYSVSREKKERFSLILESASTNQTSMYLCASRPRQEVYEQYFGPGTRLTVT.

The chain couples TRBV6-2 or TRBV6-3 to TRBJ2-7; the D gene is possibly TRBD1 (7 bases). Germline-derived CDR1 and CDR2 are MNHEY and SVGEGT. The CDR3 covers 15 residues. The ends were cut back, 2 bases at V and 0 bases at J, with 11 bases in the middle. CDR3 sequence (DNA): TGTGCCAGCAGTTACGCAGGGGGAGGCTCCTACGAGCAGTACTTC. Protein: CASSYAGGGSYEQYF.

The CDR3 coding sequence is TGTGCCAGCTCCCAAGGGGACAGGGGTTATAATTCACCCCTCCACTTT. It encodes CASSQGDRGYNSPLHF. The genes are TRBV28 and TRBJ1-6, with TRBD1 matching over 10 bases. This CDR3 is built from 16 residues. The germline gives CDR1 MDHEN, CDR2 SYDVKM. V shed 8 bases, J shed 4 bases, and the junction held 8 bases outside the gene matches.

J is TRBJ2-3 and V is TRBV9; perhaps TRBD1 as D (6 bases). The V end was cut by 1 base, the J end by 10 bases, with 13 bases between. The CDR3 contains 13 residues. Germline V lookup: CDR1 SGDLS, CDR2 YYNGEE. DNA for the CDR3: TGTGCCAGCAGCGTATACGACAGGACTGCGCAGTATTTT. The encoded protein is CASSVYDRTAQYF.

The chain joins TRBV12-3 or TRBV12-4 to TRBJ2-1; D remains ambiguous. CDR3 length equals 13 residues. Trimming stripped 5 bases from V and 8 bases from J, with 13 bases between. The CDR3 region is CASSQRLADEQFF. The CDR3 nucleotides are TGTGCCAGCAGTCAACGACTGGCGGATGAGCAGTTCTTC.

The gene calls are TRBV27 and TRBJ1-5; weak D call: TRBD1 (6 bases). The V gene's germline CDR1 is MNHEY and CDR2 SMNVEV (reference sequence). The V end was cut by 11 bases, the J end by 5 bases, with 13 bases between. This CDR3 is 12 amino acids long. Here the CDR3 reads CAAGTPDQPQHF. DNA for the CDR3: TGTGCCGCCGGGACACCTGATCAGCCCCAGCATTTT.

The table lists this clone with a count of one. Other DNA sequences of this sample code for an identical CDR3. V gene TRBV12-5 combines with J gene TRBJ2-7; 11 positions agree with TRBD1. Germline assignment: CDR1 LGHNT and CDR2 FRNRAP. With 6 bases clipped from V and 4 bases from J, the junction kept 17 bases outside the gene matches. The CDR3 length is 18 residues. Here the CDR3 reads CASGPGQGGVFSGYEQYF. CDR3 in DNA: TGTGCTAGTGGGCCGGGACAGGGGGGGGTTTTTTCTGGTTACGAGCAGTACTTC. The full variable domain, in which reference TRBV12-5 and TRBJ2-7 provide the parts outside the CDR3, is DARVTQTPRHKVTEMGQEVTMRCQPILGHNTVFWYRQTMMQGLELLAYFRNRAPLDDSGMPKDRFSAEMPDATLATLKIQPSEPRDSAVYFCASGPGQGGVFSGYEQYFGPGTRLTVT.

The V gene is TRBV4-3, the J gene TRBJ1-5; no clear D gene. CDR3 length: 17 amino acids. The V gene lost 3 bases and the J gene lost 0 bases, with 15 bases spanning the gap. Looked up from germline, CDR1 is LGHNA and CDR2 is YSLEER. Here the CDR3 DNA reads TGCGCCAGCAGCCACCAATACCCAGGAAATAGCAATCAGCCCCAGCATTTT. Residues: CASSHQYPGNSNQPQHF.

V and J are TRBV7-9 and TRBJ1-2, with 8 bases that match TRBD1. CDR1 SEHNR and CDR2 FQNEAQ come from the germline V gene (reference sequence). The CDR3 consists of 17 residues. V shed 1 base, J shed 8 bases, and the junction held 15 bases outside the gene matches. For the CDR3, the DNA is TGTGCCAGCAGCTTAGGAGGGGCGGGACAGGCTTTGGGAGGCTACACCTTC. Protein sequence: CASSLGGAGQALGGYTF.

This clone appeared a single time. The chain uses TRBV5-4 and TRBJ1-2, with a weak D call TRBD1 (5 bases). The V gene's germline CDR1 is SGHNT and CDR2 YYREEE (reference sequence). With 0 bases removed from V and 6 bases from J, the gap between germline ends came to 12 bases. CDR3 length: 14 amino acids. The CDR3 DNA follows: TGTGCCAGCAGCTTGGGGGCAGGGTCTAATGGCTACACCTTC. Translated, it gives CASSLGAGSNGYTF. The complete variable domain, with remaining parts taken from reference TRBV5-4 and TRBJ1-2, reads ETGVTQSPTHLIKTRGQQVTLRCSSQSGHNTVSWYQQALGQGPQFIFQYYREEENGRGNFPPRFSGLQFPNYSSELNVNALELDDSALYLCASSLGAGSNGYTFGSGTRLTVV.

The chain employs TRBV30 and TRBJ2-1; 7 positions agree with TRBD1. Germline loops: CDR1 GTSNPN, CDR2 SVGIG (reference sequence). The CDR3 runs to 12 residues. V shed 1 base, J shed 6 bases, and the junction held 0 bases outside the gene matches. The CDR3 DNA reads TGTGCCTGGAGTGACAGGGGCAATGAGCAGTTCTTC. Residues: CAWSDRGNEQFF.

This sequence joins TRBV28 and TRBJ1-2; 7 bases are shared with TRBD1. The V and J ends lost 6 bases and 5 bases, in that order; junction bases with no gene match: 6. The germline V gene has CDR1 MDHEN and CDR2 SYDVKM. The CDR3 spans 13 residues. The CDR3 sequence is CASRTGVRYGYTF. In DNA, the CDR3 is TGTGCCAGCAGAACAGGGGTGCGGTATGGCTACACCTTC.

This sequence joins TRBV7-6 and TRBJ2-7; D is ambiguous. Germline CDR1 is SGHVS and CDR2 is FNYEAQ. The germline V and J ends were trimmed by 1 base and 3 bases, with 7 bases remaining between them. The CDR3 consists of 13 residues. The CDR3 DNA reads TGTGCCAGCAGCTTAGGGCGGAACTACGAGCAGTACTTC. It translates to CASSLGRNYEQYF.

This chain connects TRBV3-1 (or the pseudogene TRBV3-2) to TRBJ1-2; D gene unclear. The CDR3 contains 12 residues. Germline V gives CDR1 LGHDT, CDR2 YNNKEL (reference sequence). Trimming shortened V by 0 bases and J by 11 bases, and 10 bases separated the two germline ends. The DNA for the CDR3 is TGTGCCAGCAGCCAAGATGCGATGAGTTACACCTTC. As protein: CASSQDAMSYTF.

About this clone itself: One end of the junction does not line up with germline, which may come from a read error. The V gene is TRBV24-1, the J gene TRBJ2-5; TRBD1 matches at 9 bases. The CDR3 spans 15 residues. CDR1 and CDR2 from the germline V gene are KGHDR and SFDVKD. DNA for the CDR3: TGTGCCACCAGCTCGGGACAGGGAGGACTAGAGGCCCAGTACTTC. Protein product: CATSSGQGGLEAQYF.

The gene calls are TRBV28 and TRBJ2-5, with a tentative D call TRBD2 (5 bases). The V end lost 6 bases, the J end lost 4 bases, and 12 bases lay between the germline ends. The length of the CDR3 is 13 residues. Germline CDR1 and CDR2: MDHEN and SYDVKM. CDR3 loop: CASSGGHTETQYF. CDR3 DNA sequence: TGTGCCAGCAGCGGCGGGCATACAGAGACCCAGTACTTC.

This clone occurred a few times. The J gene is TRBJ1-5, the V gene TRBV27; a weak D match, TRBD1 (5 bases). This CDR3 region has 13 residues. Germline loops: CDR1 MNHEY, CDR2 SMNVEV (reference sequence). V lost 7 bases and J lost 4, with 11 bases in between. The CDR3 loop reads CASKGWGNQPQHF. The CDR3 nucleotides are TGTGCCAGCAAGGGGTGGGGAAATCAGCCCCAGCATTTT.

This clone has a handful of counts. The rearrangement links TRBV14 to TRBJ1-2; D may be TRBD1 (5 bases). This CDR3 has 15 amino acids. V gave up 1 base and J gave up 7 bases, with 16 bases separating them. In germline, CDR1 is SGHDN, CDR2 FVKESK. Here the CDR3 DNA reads TGTGCCAGCAGCCAAGCCGGGGGGTTTCTGGGTGGCTACACCTTC. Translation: CASSQAGGFLGGYTF.

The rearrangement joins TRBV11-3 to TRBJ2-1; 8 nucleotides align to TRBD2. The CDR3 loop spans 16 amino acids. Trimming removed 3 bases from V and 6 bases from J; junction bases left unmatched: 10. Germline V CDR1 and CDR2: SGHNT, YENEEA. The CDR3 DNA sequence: TGTGCCAGCAGCTTCCTACTAGCGGCGACGGTCAATGAGCAGTTCTTC. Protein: CASSFLLAATVNEQFF.

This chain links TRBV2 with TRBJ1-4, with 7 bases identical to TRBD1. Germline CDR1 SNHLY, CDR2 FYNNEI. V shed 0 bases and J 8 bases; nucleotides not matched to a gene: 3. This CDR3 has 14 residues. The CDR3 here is CASSEARGVEKLFF. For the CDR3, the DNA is TGTGCCAGCAGTGAAGCCAGGGGGGTGGAAAAACTGTTTTTT.

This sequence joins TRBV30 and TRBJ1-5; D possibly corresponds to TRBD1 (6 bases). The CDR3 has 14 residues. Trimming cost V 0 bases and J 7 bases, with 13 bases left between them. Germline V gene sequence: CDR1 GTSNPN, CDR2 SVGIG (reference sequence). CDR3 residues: CAWSVRGAGQPQHF. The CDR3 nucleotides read TGTGCCTGGAGTGTACGGGGGGCAGGACAGCCCCAGCATTTT.

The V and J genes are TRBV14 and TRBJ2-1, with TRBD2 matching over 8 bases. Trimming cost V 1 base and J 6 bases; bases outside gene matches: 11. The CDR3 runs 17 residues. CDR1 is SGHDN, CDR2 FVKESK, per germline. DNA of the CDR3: TGTGCCAGCAGCCAAGGGGTACCGGGACTAGGGTTCAATGAGCAGTTCTTC. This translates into CASSQGVPGLGFNEQFF. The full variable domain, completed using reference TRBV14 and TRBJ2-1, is EAGVTQFPSHSVIEKGQTVTLRCDPISGHDNLYWYRRVMGKEIKFLLHFVKESKQDESGMPNNRFLAERTGGTYSTLKVQPAELEDSGVYFCASSQGVPGLGFNEQFFGPGTRLTVL.

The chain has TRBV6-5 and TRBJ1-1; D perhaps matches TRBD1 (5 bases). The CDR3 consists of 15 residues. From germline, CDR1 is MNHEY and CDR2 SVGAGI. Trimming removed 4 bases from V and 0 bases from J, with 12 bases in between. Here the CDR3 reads CASSSPRGMNTEAFF. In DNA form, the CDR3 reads TGTGCCAGCAGTTCCCCACGGGGGATGAACACTGAAGCTTTCTTT.